Shown below are 15 T cell receptor beta chains from a single sample sequenced in a study of OX40 agonist ivuxolimab in advanced cancers. The repertoire was sequenced with immunoSEQ multiplex PCR; TCRdb's copy has only in-frame clones and lacks some. The sample records around 98,000 clones, around 88% being singletons. Sequenced material: CD4+ or CD8+ T cells sorted from blood, taken in a trial of the OX40 agonist ivuxolimab. All receptors derive from an adult with an advanced solid tumor such as melanoma, head and neck, liver or kidney cancer.

The rearrangement joins TRBV5-1 to TRBJ1-3; TRBD1 agrees at 8 bases. The CDR3 is 17 amino acids. The junction had 8 bases not matched to a gene; V was cut back by 1 base and J by 2 bases. Germline V gene data show CDR1 as SGHRS and CDR2 as YFSETQ. CDR3 in amino acids: CASSLLFGTGAGNTIYF. Written as DNA, the CDR3 is TGCGCCAGCAGCTTGCTGTTTGGGACAGGAGCTGGAAACACCATATATTTT.

This clone was observed a handful of times. The chain couples TRBV23-1 to TRBJ1-2; D gene ambiguous. TRBV23-1 counts as an open reading frame of uncertain function. This CDR3 is built from 13 residues. Trimming took off 3 bases at V and 8 bases at J, with 13 bases between the two ends. The CDR3: CASSHFRTTGYTF. The DNA for the CDR3 is TGCGCCAGCAGTCACTTCCGGACGACGGGCTACACCTTC.

V gene TRBV7-2 combines with J gene TRBJ2-7; D is possibly TRBD1 (5 bases). Trimming pared 3 bases from V and 3 bases from J, leaving 9 bases between. This CDR3 spans 13 amino acids. Germline lookup yields CDR1 SGHTA and CDR2 FQGNSA. DNA for the CDR3: TGTGCCAGCAGCTTTCAGGGAAGCTACGAGCAGTACTTC. As protein: CASSFQGSYEQYF.

The rearrangement uses TRBV19 and TRBJ1-3; D not resolved. The V gene's germline CDR1 is LNHDA and CDR2 SQIVND (reference sequence). Trimming took 3 bases from V and 4 from J, leaving 13 bases between them. The CDR3 runs 15 residues. The CDR3 nucleotides are TGTGCCAGTAGTATGGTGGGTTTCGGAGGAAACACCATATATTTT. Its protein product is CASSMVGFGGNTIYF.

CDR3 region: CASKSGSTQGVNEKLFF. The DNA for the CDR3 is TGTGCCAGTAAATCAGGGTCGACGCAAGGGGTTAATGAAAAACTGTTTTTT. The rearrangement uses TRBV2 and TRBJ1-4; tentatively, D is TRBD1 (5 bases). The CDR3 length is 17 residues. Trimming cost V 9 bases and J 4 bases, with 24 bases left between them. Germline CDR1 and CDR2: SNHLY and FYNNEI.

The rearrangement uses TRBV6-5 and TRBJ1-2, with a weak D call TRBD1 (6 bases). Trimming shortened V by 7 bases and J by 4 bases, and 13 bases separated the two germline ends. This CDR3 spans 13 amino acids. CDR1 and CDR2 (germline): MNHEY, SVGAGI. The CDR3 region is CASTTDRIYGYTF. In DNA form, the CDR3 reads TGTGCCAGCACCACCGACAGGATCTATGGCTACACCTTC.

The J gene is TRBJ2-2, the V gene TRBV7-3; D is unclear. Trimming cost V 1 base and J 2 bases, with 5 bases left between them. Germline loops: CDR1 SGHTA, CDR2 FQGTGA. The CDR3 runs to 14 residues. CDR3 DNA sequence: TGTGCCAGCAGCTTAATGCACAACACCGGGGAGCTGTTTTTT. Amino acids: CASSLMHNTGELFF.

The gene calls are TRBV28 and TRBJ1-1, with unresolved D. Trimming took off 6 bases at V and 1 base at J, with 9 bases between the two ends. Germline CDR1 MDHEN, CDR2 SYDVKM. The CDR3 spans 13 residues. The CDR3 loop is CASSWRRNTEAFF. The CDR3 DNA is TGTGCCAGCAGCTGGAGGCGGAACACTGAAGCTTTCTTT.

This clone was seen a few times. The sample carries other DNA sequences with the same CDR3. The chain recombines TRBV6-1 with TRBJ2-7; D is perhaps TRBD2 (5 bases). Trimming cost V 2 bases and J 0 bases, with 8 bases left between them. The germline V gene has CDR1 MNHNS and CDR2 SASEGT. The CDR3 loop spans 14 amino acids. The CDR3 DNA reads TGTGCCAGCAGTGAACCCGGGAACTCCTACGAGCAGTACTTC. Protein sequence: CASSEPGNSYEQYF.

The chain combines TRBV7-9 with TRBJ1-1, with D possibly being TRBD1 (6 bases). Germline V gene sequence: CDR1 SEHNR, CDR2 FQNEAQ (reference sequence). V lost 0 bases to trimming and J lost 2 bases, with 16 bases between them. The CDR3 is 17 amino acids. Here the CDR3 DNA reads TGTGCCAGCAGCTTAGCCCAGGGGAGGAGGGTCAACACTGAAGCTTTCTTT. Protein product: CASSLAQGRRVNTEAFF. The variable domain in full, with the rest retrieved from reference TRBV7-9 and TRBJ1-1, is DTGVSQNPRHKITKRGQNVTFRCDPISEHNRLYWYRQTLGQGPEFLTYFQNEAQLEKSRLLSDRFSAERPKGSFSTLEIQRTEQGDSAMYLCASSLAQGRRVNTEAFFGQGTRLTVV.

By sample share, this clone is medium-sized. Here the CDR3 reads CASSRGGTEASEQYF. Here the CDR3 DNA reads TGTGCCAGCTCCCGCGGGGGGACCGAAGCATCCGAGCAGTACTTC. The rearrangement joins TRBV5-4 to TRBJ2-7; TRBD2 agrees at 8 bases. The J segment lost 6 bases and the V segment lost 7 bases, leaving 15 bases of the junction unmatched. The CDR3 has 15 residues. Germline-derived CDR1 and CDR2 are SGHNT and YYREEE (reference sequence).

This chain's CDR3 is CASMGMSREEKLFF. CDR3 nucleotides: TGTGCCAGCATGGGAATGTCCCGGGAGGAAAAACTGTTTTTT. This chain uses TRBV6-1 with TRBJ1-4; D unresolved. The CDR3 has 14 amino acids. CDR1 and CDR2 from the germline V gene are MNHNS and SASEGT. The V and J ends lost 7 bases and 8 bases respectively, with 17 bases between them.

With respect to this clone: The missing conserved phenylalanine or tryptophan at the end of this CDR3 makes a read error likely. V and J are TRBV11-1 and TRBJ1-6; D is unclear. Germline loops: CDR1 SGHAT, CDR2 FQDESV (reference sequence). The ends were cut back, 2 bases at V and 8 bases at J, with 7 bases in the middle. The CDR3 runs to 13 residues. The CDR3 loop reads CASSLIGDSPLHL. The DNA for the CDR3 is TGTGCCAGCAGCTTAATAGGCGATTCACCCCTCCACCTT.

This chain uses TRBV5-1 with TRBJ2-1; 8 bases agree with TRBD1. The J segment lost 3 bases and the V segment lost 5 bases, leaving 4 bases of the junction unmatched. CDR1 is SGHRS and CDR2 is YFSETQ in the germline V gene. This CDR3 is 14 amino acids long. The CDR3 DNA sequence: TGCGCCAGCAGAGGACAGGGCCTCTACAATGAGCAGTTCTTC. Translating gives CASRGQGLYNEQFF.

Turning to this clone: The junction differs from germline at one of its ends, possibly a read error. The gene calls are TRBV4-3 and TRBJ1-5, with D uncertain. This CDR3 contains 13 residues. Germline V gene data show CDR1 as LGHNA and CDR2 as YSLEER. The CDR3, as DNA: TGCGCCGGCAGCCAAGATATCGGGCAGCCCCAGCATTTT. Its protein is CAGSQDIGQPQHF.